This paragraph covers one T cell receptor (beta chain) sequence. These data are taken from a study of T cell responses to AZD1222 COVID-19 vaccine. V dropped 8 bases and J dropped 8; count of bases not matched to a gene: 16. The CDR3 loop spans 16 amino acids. Germline V gene data show CDR1 as MNHNY and CDR2 as SVGAGI (reference sequence). The repertoire was sequenced with immunoSEQ multiplex PCR; TCRdb's copy has only in-frame clones and lacks some. The sample shows 130,000 to 150,000 clones, approximately 91% of them seen only once. The chain carries TRBV6-6 and TRBJ2-1; 9 positions match TRBD2. The origin of this receptor is an adult who received the MenACWY meningococcal vaccine as a control. The sequenced sample was peripheral blood, obtained 28 days after the second dose of the MenACWY control vaccine. The CDR3 DNA reads as TGTGCCAGCCAAAGCGGGAGGATTAGTTTAGCGGATGAGCAGTTCTTC. Protein sequence: CASQSGRISLADEQFF.